The sequence of this T cell receptor (beta chain) was determined in a study of blood T cell repertoires in COVID-19 (dated by TCRdb to 2018 to 2021). At the level of the whole study: Collaborator samples came from the United States, Italy and Spain and covered acute and convalescent phases of COVID-19. The prospective study material was composed of cDNA or gDNA derived from T cells, B-cell-depleted T cells, or PBMCs. The dataset comprised deeply sampled blood TCRbeta repertoires from subjects exposed to, actively infected with, or recovered from COVID-19. The repertoires were released in a freely available public database intended as a resource for research on the immune response to SARS-CoV-2. Samples were obtained from the ongoing ImmuneRACE study (first 160 participants) and from about 1,300 subjects provided by 6 global collaborators. A de-identified subject ID, COVID-19 status, age in years and sex were almost always included in the sample metadata. Where available, HLA class I and class II types were taken from metadata supplied by the sample provider and were not determined by assay-based typing. General conclusions and limits of the study: How much clinical and demographic metadata was included differed by source and by participant, and the metadata was provided uncurated.

In the case of this clone: Its antigen is not yet known. No quality values exist for individual bases; no much larger clone is one base distant.

TCRbeta CDR3 regions were amplified from genomic DNA by means of the immunoSEQ Assay, a bias-controlled multiplex PCR. Regarding the original processing steps: The number of nucleated cells in each sample was estimated from the amplification of reference gene primers within the assay. Sequence reads were collapsed and filtered to measure the absolute abundance of every unique TCRbeta CDR3 rearrangement. For each sample, productive Simpson clonality was calculated as the square root of Simpson's diversity index across productive rearrangements. TCRdb took this table from immuneACCESS and kept in-frame rearrangements with V and J called. Such tables lack part of the clones; where checked against another copy, unresolved V genes explain under half of the gap, and the rest is unexplained. Clonal size and the V and J genes are those of that table, whereas D and trimming came from the DNA. Counted in this sample were over 130,000 clones; 75% to 85% of them appeared once. About 2.9% of the sample belongs to the ten largest clones.

Whole blood was collected in K2EDTA tubes by collaborating institutions according to the institutions' own protocols. Collaborator samples were shipped for TCRbeta analysis as frozen whole blood, isolated PBMCs, or DNA extracted from either sample type. The source of this sequence is a man in his fifties with acute or convalescent COVID-19. Sequencing was done on a sample of peripheral blood.

The CDR3 region has the sequence CASRALQGGEKLFF. The nucleotide sequence is given as TGTGCCAGTAGGGCCCTACAGGGGGGGGAAAAACTGTTTTTT. Recombination linked TRBV19 to TRBJ1-4; TRBD1 matches 8 bases in the middle. CDR1 and CDR2, looked up from the germline V gene (reference sequence), are LNHDA and SQIVND. At the junction V is shortened by 6 bases and J by 8 bases; bases outside the gene matches: 8. Including cysteine and phenylalanine, the CDR3 has 14 amino acids. The retained sequence is limited to the CDR3, 42 bases, with the frame set at the first base.